The 11 T cell receptor beta chains given below trace back to one sample, sequenced in a study of blood T cell repertoires in COVID-19. The repertoire was sequenced with immunoSEQ multiplex PCR; TCRdb's copy has only in-frame clones and lacks some. Of about 170,000 clones in the sample, around 79% were seen once. Sequencing used PBMCs or T cells enriched from blood (not recorded which). Source of these receptors: a woman between 65 and 79 years old in a cohort exposed to, infected with or recovered from COVID-19 (not recorded which).

CDR3 amino acids: CASSPLPRNEQFF. As DNA, the CDR3 is TGTGCCAGCAGTCCCCTCCCCAGAAATGAGCAGTTCTTC. The rearrangement uses TRBV28 and TRBJ2-1; no reliable D call. The CDR3 is 13 residues long. Trimming pared 5 bases from V and 7 bases from J, leaving 12 bases between. Germline V gene sequence: CDR1 MDHEN, CDR2 SYDVKM.

The rearrangement uses TRBV5-4 and TRBJ2-3; no clear D gene. V was trimmed by 1 base and J by 3 bases, leaving 3 bases between them. Germline-derived CDR1 and CDR2 are SGHNT and YYREEE (reference sequence). CDR3 length: 12 amino acids. Here the CDR3 reads CASSLTTDTQYF. CDR3 coding DNA: TGTGCCAGCAGCTTGACAACAGATACGCAGTATTTT.

The DNA for the CDR3 is TGTGCCAGCAGCCTTCGGGAGGGGAACACCGGGGAGCTGTTTTTT. Amino acid sequence: CASSLREGNTGELFF. J is TRBJ2-2 and V is TRBV7-8; 8 nucleotides align to TRBD2. The CDR3 is made up of 15 amino acids. V shed 5 bases and J 1 base; nucleotides not matched to a gene: 3. CDR1 is SGHVS, CDR2 FQNEAQ, per germline.

This chain connects TRBV25-1 to TRBJ1-5, with D perhaps matching TRBD1 (5 bases). The CDR3 extends over 13 amino acids. V dropped 4 bases and J dropped 3 bases, with 7 bases sitting between them. Germline CDR1 MGHDK, CDR2 SYGVNS. The CDR3 DNA reads as TGTGCCAGCAGTGCGGACATCAATCAGCCCCAGCATTTT. Residues: CASSADINQPQHF.

The chain carries TRBV20-1 and TRBJ1-5, with 7 bases identical to TRBD1. CDR3 length: 14 amino acids. V was clipped by 3 bases and J by 6 bases; unmatched bases: 8. Germline V gene lookup returns CDR1 DFQATT and CDR2 SNEGSKA (reference sequence). The CDR3 reads CSASLTGLGQPQHF. CDR3 DNA: TGCAGTGCTAGTTTGACAGGGCTCGGTCAGCCCCAGCATTTT.

V and J are TRBV28 and TRBJ2-7; TRBD1 matches at 10 bases. Germline CDR1 MDHEN, CDR2 SYDVKM. This CDR3 is built from 13 residues. V dropped 8 bases and J dropped 5; count of bases not matched to a gene: 6. The CDR3 reads CASGTGVPHEQYF. CDR3 in DNA: TGTGCCAGCGGGACAGGGGTTCCTCACGAGCAGTACTTC.

This clone showed up just a few times. The gene calls are TRBV11-1 and TRBJ1-1; D gene uncertain. The V gene lost 3 bases and the J gene lost 1 base, with 9 bases spanning the gap. Germline CDR1 is SGHAT and CDR2 is FQDESV (reference sequence). The CDR3 length is 14 residues. DNA of the CDR3: TGTGCCAGCAGCTTTTTGGCTGGGAACACTGAAGCTTTCTTT. It yields the protein CASSFLAGNTEAFF.

This clone appeared a single time. The rearrangement joins TRBV5-1 to TRBJ2-1, with 7 nucleotides matching TRBD2. There are 16 residues in the CDR3. CDR1 and CDR2 from the germline V gene are SGHRS and YFSETQ. After removal of 5 bases from V and 9 bases from J, the junction contained 17 bases not matched to a gene. CDR3 sequence: CASRGPGAWTGGEQFF. DNA of the CDR3: TGCGCCAGCAGAGGCCCCGGCGCTTGGACGGGAGGTGAGCAGTTCTTC.

This rearrangement joins TRBV19 to TRBJ2-5; a possible D gene is TRBD1 (5 bases). The CDR3 is 14 residues long. Trimming shortened V by 2 bases and J by 2 bases, and 9 bases separated the two germline ends. From germline, CDR1 is LNHDA and CDR2 SQIVND (reference sequence). CDR3 residues: CASSIQGGQETQYF. DNA for the CDR3: TGTGCCAGTAGTATACAGGGTGGGCAAGAGACCCAGTACTTC.

This clone turned up a few times. CDR3 amino acids: CASLSGANVLTF. The CDR3 DNA reads TGCGCCAGCCTGTCCGGGGCCAACGTCCTGACTTTC. This sequence joins TRBV10-2 and TRBJ2-6; D remains ambiguous. The CDR3 contains 12 residues. The V gene lost 8 bases and the J gene lost 4 bases, with 6 bases spanning the gap. Germline CDR1 WSHSY, CDR2 SAAADI.

Concerning this clone: Other nucleotide sequences from this sample produce the same CDR3. V and J are TRBV4-3 and TRBJ1-1, with D maybe TRBD1 (6 bases). Between the trimmed V and J ends, which lost 0 bases and 2 bases, there was a span of 13 bases. The length of the CDR3 is 16 residues. The germline CDR1 and CDR2 sequences are LGHNA and YSLEER. CDR3 amino acids: CASSQDQGQLNTEAFF. CDR3 nucleotide sequence: TGCGCCAGCAGCCAAGATCAGGGGCAGCTCAACACTGAAGCTTTCTTT.